This T cell receptor (beta chain) was observed in a study of molecular identifiers for immune sequencing clone quantification. Study-level points and caveats: Shared barcodes on identical TCR molecules could underestimate the sizes of highly expanded clones.

Trimming removed 1 base at V and 5 bases at J, with 8 bases between. This CDR3 has 13 residues. Germline loops: CDR1 SGHVS, CDR2 FNYEAQ. Bulk TCR library preparation followed previously described methods with listed TCR primers. TCRdb reprocessed the PCR reads via MiXCR and lists one record per CDR3 protein. This sample has approximately 590,000 distinct CDR3 sequences, with less than 30% found just once. This clonotype has a count of ten or more. No antigen is known for it. This receptor was taken from a human donor in good health. Some libraries in this study had Jurkat cell RNA spiked in. The source material was naive CD8+ T cells from blood, with Jurkat cell RNA spiked in. Subset denoted: FACS-sorted CD8+CD4-CCR7+CD45RA+ naive T cells. V is TRBV7-6 and J is TRBJ1-1, with D unresolved. CDR3 sequence reads: CASSLDAGTEAFF. The CDR3 DNA is TGTGCCAGCAGCTTAGACGCGGGGACTGAAGCTTTCTTT.